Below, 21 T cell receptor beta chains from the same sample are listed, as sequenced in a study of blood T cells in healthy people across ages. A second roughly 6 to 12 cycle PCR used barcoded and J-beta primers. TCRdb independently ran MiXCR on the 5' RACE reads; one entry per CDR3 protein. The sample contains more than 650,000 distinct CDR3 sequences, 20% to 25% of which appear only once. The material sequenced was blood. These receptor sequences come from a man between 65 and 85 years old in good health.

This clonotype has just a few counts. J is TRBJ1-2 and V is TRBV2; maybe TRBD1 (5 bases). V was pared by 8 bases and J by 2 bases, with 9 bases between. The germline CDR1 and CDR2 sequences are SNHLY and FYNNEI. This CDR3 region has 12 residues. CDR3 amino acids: CASGGRNYGYTF. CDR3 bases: TGTGCCAGCGGGGGACGGAACTATGGCTACACCTTC.

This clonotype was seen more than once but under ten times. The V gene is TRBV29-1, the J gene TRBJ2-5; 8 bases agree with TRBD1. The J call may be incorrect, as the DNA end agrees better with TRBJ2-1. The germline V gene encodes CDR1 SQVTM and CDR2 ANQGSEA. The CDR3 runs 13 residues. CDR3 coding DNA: TGCAGCGTTGGGCAGGGGGCTGTCGGTGAGCAGTTCTTC. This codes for CSVGQGAVGEQFF.

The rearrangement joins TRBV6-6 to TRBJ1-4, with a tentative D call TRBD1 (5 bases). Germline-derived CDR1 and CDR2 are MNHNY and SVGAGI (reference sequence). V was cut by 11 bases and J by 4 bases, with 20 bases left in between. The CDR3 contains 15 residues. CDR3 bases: TGTGCCGGCAATTACTTCGGGGGAATTAATGAAAAACTGTTTTTT. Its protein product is CAGNYFGGINEKLFF.

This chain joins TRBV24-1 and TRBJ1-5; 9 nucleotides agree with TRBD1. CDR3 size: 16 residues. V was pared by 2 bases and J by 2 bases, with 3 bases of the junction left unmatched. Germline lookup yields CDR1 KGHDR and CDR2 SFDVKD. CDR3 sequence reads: CATSDSRTGGNQPQHF. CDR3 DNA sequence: TGTGCCACCAGTGATTCGAGGACAGGGGGCAATCAGCCCCAGCATTTT.

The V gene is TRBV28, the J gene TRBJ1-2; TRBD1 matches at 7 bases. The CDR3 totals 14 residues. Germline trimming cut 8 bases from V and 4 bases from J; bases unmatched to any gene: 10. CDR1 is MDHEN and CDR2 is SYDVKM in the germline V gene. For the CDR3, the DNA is TGTGCCAGCCACACCTCCGGGACAGTCTATGGCTACACCTTC. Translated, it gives CASHTSGTVYGYTF.

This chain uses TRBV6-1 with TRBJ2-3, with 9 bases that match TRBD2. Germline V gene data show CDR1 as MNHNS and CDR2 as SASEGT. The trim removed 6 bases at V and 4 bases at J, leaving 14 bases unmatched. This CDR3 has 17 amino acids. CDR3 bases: TGTGCCAGCAGCCCGCAGGTAGCGGGAGTGTTCTCAGATACGCAGTATTTT. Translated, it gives CASSPQVAGVFSDTQYF.

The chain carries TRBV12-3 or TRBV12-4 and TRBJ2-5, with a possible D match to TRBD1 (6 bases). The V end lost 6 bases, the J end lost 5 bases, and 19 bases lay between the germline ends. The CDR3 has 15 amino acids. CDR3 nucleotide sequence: TGTGCCAGCAGACTTGGACAGTCCTTCCCGGAGACCCAGTACTTC. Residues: CASRLGQSFPETQYF.

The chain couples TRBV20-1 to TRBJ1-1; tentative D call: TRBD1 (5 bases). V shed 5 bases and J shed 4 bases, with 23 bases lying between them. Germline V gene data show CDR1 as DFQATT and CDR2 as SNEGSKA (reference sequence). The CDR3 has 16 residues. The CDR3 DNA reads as TGCAGTGCTGAAGATAGGAATACAGGATGGGGCACTGAAGCTTTCTTT. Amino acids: CSAEDRNTGWGTEAFF.

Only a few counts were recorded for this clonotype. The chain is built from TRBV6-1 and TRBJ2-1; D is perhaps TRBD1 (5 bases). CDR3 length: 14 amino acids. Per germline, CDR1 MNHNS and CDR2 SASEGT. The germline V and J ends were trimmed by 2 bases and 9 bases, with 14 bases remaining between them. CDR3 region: CASSETQGPSEQFF. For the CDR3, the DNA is TGTGCCAGCAGTGAAACGCAGGGCCCGAGTGAGCAGTTCTTC.

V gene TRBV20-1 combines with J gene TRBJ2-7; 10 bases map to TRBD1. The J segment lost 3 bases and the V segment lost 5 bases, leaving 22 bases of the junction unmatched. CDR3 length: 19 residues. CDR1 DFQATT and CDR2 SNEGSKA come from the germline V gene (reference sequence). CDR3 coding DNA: TGCAGTGCTCCTAAACCGGGACAGGGGACGCAAATCTATTACTACGAGCAGTACTTC. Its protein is CSAPKPGQGTQIYYYEQYF.

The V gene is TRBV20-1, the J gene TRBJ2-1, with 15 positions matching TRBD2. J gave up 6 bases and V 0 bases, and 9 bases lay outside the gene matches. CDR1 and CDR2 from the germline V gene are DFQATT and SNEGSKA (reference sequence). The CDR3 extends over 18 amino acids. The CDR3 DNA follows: TGCAGTGCTAGAGATCTAAGGACTAGCGGGGGGGCGCCCAATGAGCAGTTCTTC. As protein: CSARDLRTSGGAPNEQFF.

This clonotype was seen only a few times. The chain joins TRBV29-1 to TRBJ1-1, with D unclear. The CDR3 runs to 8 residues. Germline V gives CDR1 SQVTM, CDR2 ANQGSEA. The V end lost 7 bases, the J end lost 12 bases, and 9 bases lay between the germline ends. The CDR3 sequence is CSAPTSFF. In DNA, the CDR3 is TGCAGCGCCCCTACTTCTTTCTTT.

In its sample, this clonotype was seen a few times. Written as DNA, the CDR3 is TGTGCCAGCAGCCGAACTAGGTCCACCCAGTACTTC. This gives the protein CASSRTRSTQYF. The chain employs TRBV3-1 and TRBJ2-5; TRBD2 is a possible D gene (5 bases). From germline, CDR1 is LGHDT and CDR2 YNNKEL (reference sequence). The CDR3 is made up of 12 amino acids. Trimming pared 4 bases from V and 8 bases from J, leaving 11 bases between.

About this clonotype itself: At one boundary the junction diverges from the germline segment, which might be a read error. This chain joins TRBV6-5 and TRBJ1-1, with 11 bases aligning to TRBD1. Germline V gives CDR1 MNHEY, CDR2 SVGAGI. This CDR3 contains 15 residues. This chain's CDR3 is CVSRRTGTGGTEAFF. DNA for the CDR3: TGTGTCAGCAGAAGAACCGGGACAGGGGGGACTGAAGCTTTCTTT.

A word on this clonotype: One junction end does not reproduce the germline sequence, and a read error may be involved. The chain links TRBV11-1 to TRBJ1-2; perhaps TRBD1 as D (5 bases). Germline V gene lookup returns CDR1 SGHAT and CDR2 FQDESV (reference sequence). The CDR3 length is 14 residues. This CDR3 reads CASSHAGRVYGYTF. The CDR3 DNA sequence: TGTGCCAGCAGCCACGCGGGCAGGGTCTATGGCTATACCTTC.

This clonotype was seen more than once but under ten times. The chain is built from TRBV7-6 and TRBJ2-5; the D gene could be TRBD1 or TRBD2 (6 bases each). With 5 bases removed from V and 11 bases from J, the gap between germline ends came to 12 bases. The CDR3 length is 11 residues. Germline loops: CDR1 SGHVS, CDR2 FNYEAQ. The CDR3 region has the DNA TGTGCCAGCAGCGTAAGGGGGGAGCAGTACTTC. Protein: CASSVRGEQYF.

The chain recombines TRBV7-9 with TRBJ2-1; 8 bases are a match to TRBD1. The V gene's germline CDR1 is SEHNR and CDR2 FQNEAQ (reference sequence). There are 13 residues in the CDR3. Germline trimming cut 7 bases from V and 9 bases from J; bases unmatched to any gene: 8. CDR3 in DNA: TGTGCCAGCAACCGACAGGGGATGGGTGAGCAGTTCTTC. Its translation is CASNRQGMGEQFF.

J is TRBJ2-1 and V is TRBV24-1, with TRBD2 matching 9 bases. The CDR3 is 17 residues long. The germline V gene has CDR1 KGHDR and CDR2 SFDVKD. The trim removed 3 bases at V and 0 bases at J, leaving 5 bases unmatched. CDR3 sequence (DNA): TGTGCCACCAGTGATCCCAGACTAGCGGTCTCCTACAATGAGCAGTTCTTC. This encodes CATSDPRLAVSYNEQFF.

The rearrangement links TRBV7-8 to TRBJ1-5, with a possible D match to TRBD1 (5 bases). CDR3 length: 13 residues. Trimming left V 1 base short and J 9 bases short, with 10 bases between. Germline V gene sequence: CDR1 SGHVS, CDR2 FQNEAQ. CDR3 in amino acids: CASSLDRDGPQHF. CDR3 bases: TGTGCCAGCAGCTTAGATAGGGACGGGCCCCAGCATTTT.

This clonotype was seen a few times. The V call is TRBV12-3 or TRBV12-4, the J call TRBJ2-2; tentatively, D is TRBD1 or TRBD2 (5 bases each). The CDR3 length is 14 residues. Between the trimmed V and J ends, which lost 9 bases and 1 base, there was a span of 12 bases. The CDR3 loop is CASWDRLNTGELFF. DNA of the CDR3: TGTGCCAGTTGGGACCGATTGAACACCGGGGAGCTGTTTTTT.

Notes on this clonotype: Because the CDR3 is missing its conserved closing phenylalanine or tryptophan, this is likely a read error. The CDR3 DNA follows: TGTGCCAGCAGTTTTAGGGGGCTATGGGAGCAGTACGTC. Translated: CASSFRGLWEQYV. The genes are TRBV12-3 or TRBV12-4 and TRBJ2-5; 7 nucleotides align to TRBD1. The CDR3 is 13 amino acids. J was trimmed by 11 bases and V by 3 bases; bases with no gene match: 9.